A single T cell receptor beta chain is shown here with its context. There is no known antigen for this receptor. Within one base of it there is no much larger clone, and no base qualities were kept. This specimen belongs to a study of control samples from healthy donors and cancer patients (dated by TCRdb to about 2020). The library was made by the immunoSEQ multiplex PCR assay. TCRdb holds this immuneACCESS table with in-frame rearrangements only. Some clones are missing; in checked studies, unresolved V genes explain under half, and the rest has no known cause. The sample table holds 150,000 to 200,000 clones, of which about 90% were seen once. Clones ranked in the top ten supply around 12% of the sample. The CDR3 has 16 amino acids, counting the end cysteine and phenylalanine. The entry retains the CDR3 DNA only, 48 bases that are in frame from base 1. Per the germline V gene, MNHNS is the CDR1 and SASEGT is the CDR2. Here V drops 4 bases and J drops 8 bases, and the junction holds 8 bases not matched to any gene.

The sequence was obtained from a man aged 25 to 40 in good health. The chain couples TRBV6-1 to TRBJ2-1, with TRBD2 matching 13 junction bases. The sample comprised blood. The DNA sequence is TGTGCCAGCAGTGGACTAGCGGGGGGCTCAAGTGATGAGCAGTTCTTC. Protein translation: CASSGLAGGSSDEQFF.